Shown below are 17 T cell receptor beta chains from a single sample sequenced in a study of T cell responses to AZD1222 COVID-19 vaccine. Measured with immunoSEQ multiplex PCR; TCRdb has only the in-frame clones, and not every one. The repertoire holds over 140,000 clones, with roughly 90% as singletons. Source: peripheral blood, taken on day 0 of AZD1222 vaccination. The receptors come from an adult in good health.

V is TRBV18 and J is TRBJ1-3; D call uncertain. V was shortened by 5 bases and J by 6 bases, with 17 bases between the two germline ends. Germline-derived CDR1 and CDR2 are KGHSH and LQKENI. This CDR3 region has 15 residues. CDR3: CASSAGRRELNTIYF. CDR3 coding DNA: TGTGCCAGCTCAGCAGGACGGAGGGAGCTAAACACCATATATTTT.

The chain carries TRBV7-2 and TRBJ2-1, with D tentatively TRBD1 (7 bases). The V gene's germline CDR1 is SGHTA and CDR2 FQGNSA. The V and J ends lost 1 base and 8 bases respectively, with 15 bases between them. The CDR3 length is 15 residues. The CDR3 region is CASSLERGRGHEQFF. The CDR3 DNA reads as TGTGCCAGCAGCTTAGAGAGGGGGCGGGGTCATGAGCAGTTCTTC. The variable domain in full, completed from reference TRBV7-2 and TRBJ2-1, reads GAGVSQSPSNKVTEKGKDVELRCDPISGHTALYWYRQSLGQGLEFLIYFQGNSAPDKSGLPSDRFSAERTGGSVSTLTIQRTQQEDSAVYLCASSLERGRGHEQFFGPGTRLTVL.

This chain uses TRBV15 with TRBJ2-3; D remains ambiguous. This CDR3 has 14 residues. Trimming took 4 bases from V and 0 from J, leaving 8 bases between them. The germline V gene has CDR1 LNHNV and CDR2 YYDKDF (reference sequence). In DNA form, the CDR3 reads TGTGCCACCAGCACGATTCTTAGCACAGATACGCAGTATTTT. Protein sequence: CATSTILSTDTQYF. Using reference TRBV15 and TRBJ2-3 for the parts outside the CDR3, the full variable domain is DAMVIQNPRYQVTQFGKPVTLSCSQTLNHNVMYWYQQKSSQAPKLLFHYYDKDFNNEADTPDNFQSRRPNTSFCFLDIRSPGLGDTAMYLCATSTILSTDTQYFGPGTRLTVL.

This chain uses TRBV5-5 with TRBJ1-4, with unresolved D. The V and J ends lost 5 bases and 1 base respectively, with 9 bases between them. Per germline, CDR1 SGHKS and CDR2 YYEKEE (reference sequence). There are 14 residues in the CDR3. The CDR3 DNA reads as TGTGCCAGCAGTTCGGAAGGAACTAATGAAAAACTGTTTTTT. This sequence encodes CASSSEGTNEKLFF.

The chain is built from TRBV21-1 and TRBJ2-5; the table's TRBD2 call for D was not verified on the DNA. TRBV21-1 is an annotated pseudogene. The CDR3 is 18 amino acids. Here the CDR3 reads CASSKGRLAGAPQETQYF. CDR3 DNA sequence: TGTGCCAGCAGCAAAGGGCGACTAGCGGGGGCACCCCAAGAGACCCAGTACTTC.

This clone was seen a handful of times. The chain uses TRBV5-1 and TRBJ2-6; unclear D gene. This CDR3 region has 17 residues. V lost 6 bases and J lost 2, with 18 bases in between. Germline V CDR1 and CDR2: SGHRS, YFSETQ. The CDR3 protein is CASIESPVGTGANVLTF. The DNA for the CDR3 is TGCGCCAGCATTGAATCCCCGGTGGGGACTGGGGCCAACGTCCTGACTTTC.

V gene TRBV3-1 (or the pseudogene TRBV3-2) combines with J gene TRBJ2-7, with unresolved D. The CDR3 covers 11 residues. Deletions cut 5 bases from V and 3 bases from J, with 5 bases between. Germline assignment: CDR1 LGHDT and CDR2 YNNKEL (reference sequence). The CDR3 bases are TGTGCCAGCAGCGCCTACTACGAGCAGTACTTC. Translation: CASSAYYEQYF.

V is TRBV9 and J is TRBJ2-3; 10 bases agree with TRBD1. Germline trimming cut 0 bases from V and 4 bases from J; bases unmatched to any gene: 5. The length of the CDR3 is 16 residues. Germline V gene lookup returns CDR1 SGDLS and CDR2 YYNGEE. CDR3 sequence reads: CASSVDRQGASDTQYF. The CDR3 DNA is TGTGCCAGCAGCGTAGATCGACAGGGGGCGTCAGATACGCAGTATTTT.

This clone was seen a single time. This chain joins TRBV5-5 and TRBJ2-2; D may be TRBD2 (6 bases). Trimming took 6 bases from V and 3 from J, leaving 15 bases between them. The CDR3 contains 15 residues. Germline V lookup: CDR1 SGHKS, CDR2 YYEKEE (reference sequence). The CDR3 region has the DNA TGTGCCAGCACCCTCTCACCGGGGGACACCGGGGAGCTGTTTTTT. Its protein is CASTLSPGDTGELFF.

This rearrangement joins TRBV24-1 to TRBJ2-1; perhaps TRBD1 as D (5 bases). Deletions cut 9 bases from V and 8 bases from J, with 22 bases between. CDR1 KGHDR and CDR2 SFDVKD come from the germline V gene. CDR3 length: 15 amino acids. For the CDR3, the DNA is TGTGCCACCCGTAATCCTGTTGTGACAGCATATGAGCAGTTCTTC. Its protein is CATRNPVVTAYEQFF.

CDR3 coding DNA: TGTGCCAGCAGTTACTCACAGGGGGCGCGTGCTATTGAGCAGTTCTTC. Protein: CASSYSQGARAIEQFF. This chain uses TRBV6-5 with TRBJ2-1, with 9 bases lining up with TRBD1. The V and J ends lost 0 bases and 9 bases, in that order; junction bases with no gene match: 9. The V gene's germline CDR1 is MNHEY and CDR2 SVGAGI. CDR3 size: 16 residues.

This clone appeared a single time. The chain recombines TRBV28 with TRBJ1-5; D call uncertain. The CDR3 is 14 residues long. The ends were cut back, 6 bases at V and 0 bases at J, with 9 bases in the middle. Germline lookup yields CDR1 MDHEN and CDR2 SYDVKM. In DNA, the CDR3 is TGTGCCAGCAGGACGGCCGTTAGCAATCAGCCCCAGCATTTT. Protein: CASRTAVSNQPQHF.

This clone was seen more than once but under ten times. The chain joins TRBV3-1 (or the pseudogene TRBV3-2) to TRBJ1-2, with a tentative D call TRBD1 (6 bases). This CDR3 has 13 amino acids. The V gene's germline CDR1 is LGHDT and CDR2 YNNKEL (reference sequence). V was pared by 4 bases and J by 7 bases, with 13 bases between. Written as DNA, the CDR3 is TGTGCCAGCAGCCTTTTACAGGGTACTGGCTACACCTTC. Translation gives CASSLLQGTGYTF.

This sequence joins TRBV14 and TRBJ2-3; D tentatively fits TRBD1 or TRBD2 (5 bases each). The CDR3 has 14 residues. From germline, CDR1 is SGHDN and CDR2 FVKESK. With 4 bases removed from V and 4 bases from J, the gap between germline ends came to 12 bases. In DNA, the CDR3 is TGTGCCAGCAGCCCTGGGACCGCCCCAGATACGCAGTATTTT. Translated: CASSPGTAPDTQYF.

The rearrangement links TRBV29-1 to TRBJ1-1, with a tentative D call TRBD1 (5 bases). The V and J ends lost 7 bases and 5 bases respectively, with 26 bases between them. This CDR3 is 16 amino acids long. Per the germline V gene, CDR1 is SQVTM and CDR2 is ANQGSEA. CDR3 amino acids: CSATPGRGGSGTEAFF. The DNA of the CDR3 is TGCAGCGCCACTCCGGGGCGGGGAGGTTCGGGGACTGAAGCTTTCTTT.

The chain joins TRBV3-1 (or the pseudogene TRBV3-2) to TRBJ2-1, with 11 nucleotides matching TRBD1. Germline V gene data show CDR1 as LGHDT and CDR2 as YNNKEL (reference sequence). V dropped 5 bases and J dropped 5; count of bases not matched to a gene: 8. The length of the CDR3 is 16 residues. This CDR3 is CASSTSGQGGNNEQFF. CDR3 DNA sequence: TGTGCCAGCAGCACTTCGGGACAGGGGGGTAACAATGAGCAGTTCTTC.

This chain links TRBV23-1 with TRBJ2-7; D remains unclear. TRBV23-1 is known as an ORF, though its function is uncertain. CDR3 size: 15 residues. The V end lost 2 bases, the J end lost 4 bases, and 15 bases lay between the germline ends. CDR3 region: CASSQKEVVSYEQYF. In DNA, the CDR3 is TGCGCCAGCAGTCAAAAAGAAGTGGTTAGTTACGAGCAGTACTTC.